The T cell receptor (beta chain) described here comes from a study of PD-1 blockade in classical Hodgkin lymphoma. The method was immunoSEQ multiplex PCR; TCRdb's version includes in-frame clones alone and lacks a portion of them. Of 100,000 to 130,000 clones detected, about 89% appear once; the ten largest clones hold 20%. Germline CDR1 MNHEY, CDR2 SVGAGI. V was pared by 0 bases and J by 5 bases, with 7 bases of the junction left unmatched. The CDR3 is 16 residues long. Every patient experienced relapse after autologous stem cell transplantation, and brentuximab vedotin exposure varied. This clone occurred once. Antigen specificity is unknown. Points from the study as a whole: A significant rise in TCR diversity by C4D1 was seen for CD4+ but not CD8+ cells.

The sequence came from a human donor with classical Hodgkin lymphoma. The material sequenced was peripheral blood mononuclear cells (PBMCs), taken before the second cycle of nivolumab. The chain has TRBV6-5 and TRBJ2-3; TRBD1 matches 8 bases. CDR3: CASSYSTRGLGDTQYF. The CDR3 region has the DNA TGTGCCAGCAGTTACTCGACCAGGGGGCTGGGAGATACGCAGTATTTT.